This T cell receptor (beta chain) was retrieved from a study of blood T cell repertoires in COVID-19 (dated by TCRdb to about 2020). About the study as a whole: Samples from collaborators originated in the United States, Italy and Spain and spanned both the acute and convalescent phases of COVID-19. The material from the prospective study consisted of cDNA or gDNA derived from T cells, B-cell-depleted T cells, or PBMCs. Deeply sampled blood TCRbeta repertoires from subjects exposed to, actively infected with, or recovered from COVID-19 were included in the dataset. The repertoires were made available in a free public database intended to serve as a resource for research on the immune response to SARS-CoV-2. A de-identified subject ID, COVID-19 status, age in years and sex were almost always included in the sample metadata. Where HLA class I and class II types were available, the types were taken from metadata supplied by the sample provider, not from assay-based typing. The samples were drawn from the first 160 participants of the ongoing ImmuneRACE study and from some 1,300 subjects provided by 6 global collaborators. Broad study findings and their caveats: How much clinical and demographic metadata was included differed by source and by participant, and the metadata was provided uncurated.

Collaborating institutions collected whole blood in K2EDTA tubes following their own protocols. For TCRbeta analysis, collaborator samples were shipped as frozen whole blood, as isolated PBMCs, or as DNA extracted from either sample type. The immunoSEQ Assay, a bias-controlled multiplex PCR, was used to amplify TCRbeta CDR3 regions from genomic DNA. Under the source paper's analysis protocol: The number of nucleated cells in each sample was estimated by amplification of reference gene primers within the assay. Sequence reads were collapsed and filtered to measure the absolute abundance of every unique TCRbeta CDR3 rearrangement. Productive Simpson clonality was computed per sample as the square root of Simpson's diversity index over productive rearrangements. The table comes from immuneACCESS by way of TCRdb, which keeps in-frame sequences with V and J called. Part of the clones is missing from these tables; in studies checked, under half for an unresolved V gene and the rest for unknown reasons. The V and J calls and clone size were taken over from that table, and D and trimming were inferred from the DNA. The sample table lists about 180,000 clones, 87% of them with a count of one. The leading ten clones occupy roughly 1.5% of the sample.

In regard to this clone: It has no known antigen specificity. The record has no base qualities; no much larger clone is one base away.

The germline V gene (reference sequence) provides CDR1 LNHDA and CDR2 SQIVND. From its cysteine to its phenylalanine, the CDR3 spans 15 amino acids. Just CDR3 DNA is preserved here, 45 bases in frame from base 1. From V the trimming removes 7 bases and from J it removes 1 base, while the gene matches leave 8 bases of the junction unaccounted for. Sequences were obtained from peripheral blood. The rearrangement joined TRBV19 to TRBJ2-3, and TRBD2 matches 7 of the central bases. This clonotype originated in a woman aged 50 to 60 with acute or convalescent COVID-19. The DNA sequence follows: TGTGCCAGTACCGCGACTAGCTGGCGCACAGATACGCAGTATTTT. Translated, it gives CASTATSWRTDTQYF.